These 12 T cell receptor beta chains were sequenced from one sample in a study of T-cell reconstitution after alpha-beta-depleted transplantation in children. Construction of the TCRbeta library involved unique molecular identifiers. TCRdb re-derived calls from the PCR reads in MiXCR, one entry per CDR3 protein. This table holds about 98,000 distinct CDR3 sequences, around 22% found once. Sequenced material: PBMCs, taken before TCRalphabeta/CD19-depleted stem cell transplant. The receptor set was obtained from a boy between 2 and 10 years old with acute lymphoblastic leukemia, due to receive a stem cell transplant.

This clonotype was detected a few times. V and J are TRBV7-2 and TRBJ1-3, with 7 bases aligning to TRBD1. In germline, CDR1 is SGHTA, CDR2 FQGNSA. The CDR3 spans 14 residues. Unmatched junction bases numbered 7, after V lost 8 bases and J lost 3 bases. The CDR3 DNA reads TGTGCCAGCGGCCACAGGGGATTTGGAAACACCATATATTTT. This codes for CASGHRGFGNTIYF.

In this sample, this clonotype turned up a few times. This chain uses TRBV6-1 with TRBJ2-2; D is perhaps TRBD2 (5 bases). V dropped 10 bases and J dropped 6 bases, with 18 bases sitting between them. The V gene's germline CDR1 is MNHNS and CDR2 SASEGT. The CDR3 loop spans 14 amino acids. The DNA for the CDR3 is TGTGCCACCCGGGCTCGGGGAGACGCCGGGGAGCTGTTTTTT. Its protein is CATRARGDAGELFF.

This clonotype showed up just a few times. The rearrangement uses TRBV28 and TRBJ1-2; TRBD1 agrees at 8 bases. From germline, CDR1 is MDHEN and CDR2 SYDVKM. J was trimmed by 7 bases and V by 7 bases; bases with no gene match: 8. The CDR3 spans 13 residues. The CDR3 region is CASTLDRAAGYTF. CDR3 sequence (DNA): TGTGCCAGCACCTTGGACAGGGCCGCTGGCTACACCTTC.

This clonotype was seen many times. The rearrangement uses TRBV5-5 and TRBJ2-7; perhaps TRBD1 as D (6 bases). Germline CDR1 reads SGHKS; CDR2 reads YYEKEE (reference sequence). V was pared by 5 bases and J by 1 base, with 19 bases between. CDR3 length: 16 residues. CDR3 protein: CASRLTGMPASYEQYF. CDR3 DNA: TGTGCCAGCAGGTTAACAGGGATGCCGGCTTCCTACGAGCAGTACTTC. The entire variable domain, with the rest obtained from reference TRBV5-5 and TRBJ2-7, is as follows: DAGVTQSPTHLIKTRGQQVTLRCSPISGHKSVSWYQQVLGQGPQFIFQYYEKEERGRGNFPDRFSARQFPNYSSELNVNALLLGDSALYLCASRLTGMPASYEQYFGPGTRLTVT.

The V and J genes are TRBV5-6 and TRBJ2-1, with a tentative D call TRBD1 (6 bases). This CDR3 has 11 residues. V shed 2 bases and J shed 9 bases, with 6 bases lying between them. The germline gives CDR1 SGHDT, CDR2 YYEEEE. This CDR3 reads CASSLQGEQFF. DNA for the CDR3: TGTGCCAGCAGCTTACAGGGTGAGCAGTTCTTC.

This clonotype was recorded a few times. This CDR3 reads CASSQDLKTEAFF. In DNA, the CDR3 is TGTGCCAGCAGCCAAGACCTAAAGACTGAAGCTTTCTTT. This chain links TRBV3-1 with TRBJ1-1; D unresolved. This CDR3 is built from 13 residues. Trimming took 0 bases from V and 5 from J, leaving 7 bases between them. Germline CDR1 is LGHDT and CDR2 is YNNKEL (reference sequence).

In its sample, this clonotype was seen many times. Here the CDR3 reads CSAEGISYEQYF. DNA for the CDR3: TGCAGTGCCGAGGGGATCTCCTACGAGCAGTACTTC. The chain uses TRBV20-1 and TRBJ2-7; D may correspond to TRBD1 or TRBD2 (5 bases each). Deletions cut 6 bases from V and 0 bases from J, with 9 bases between. This CDR3 is 12 amino acids long. CDR1 is DFQATT and CDR2 is SNEGSKA in the germline V gene (reference sequence).

J is TRBJ2-3 and V is TRBV5-6; no clear D. The CDR3 loop spans 11 amino acids. The germline gives CDR1 SGHDT, CDR2 YYEEEE. V lost 0 bases and J lost 11, with 7 bases in between. CDR3: CASSLGLLQYF. The CDR3 DNA reads TGTGCCAGCAGCTTGGGGCTGCTGCAGTATTTT.

This clonotype was recorded a few times. The rearrangement links TRBV5-1 to TRBJ2-1; perhaps TRBD2 as D (6 bases). The CDR3 loop spans 14 amino acids. Germline CDR1 reads SGHRS; CDR2 reads YFSETQ. V lost 5 bases and J 5 bases, leaving 14 bases between the germline ends. The CDR3 sequence: CASRLGGADNEQFF. Written as DNA, the CDR3 is TGCGCCAGCAGGCTCGGAGGGGCCGACAATGAGCAGTTCTTC.

The chain employs TRBV5-1 and TRBJ1-2; 9 bases match TRBD1. The V segment lost 3 bases and the J segment 6 bases; nucleotides outside the gene matches: 9. This CDR3 region has 15 residues. Germline lookup yields CDR1 SGHRS and CDR2 YFSETQ. This CDR3 reads CASSSGQGWYDGYTF. Written as DNA, the CDR3 is TGCGCCAGCAGCTCGGGACAGGGATGGTATGATGGCTACACCTTC.

This rearrangement joins TRBV12-3 or TRBV12-4 to TRBJ2-2; D is ambiguous. The CDR3 runs to 11 residues. Trimming left V 10 bases short and J 4 bases short, with 7 bases between. In nucleotides, the CDR3 is TGTGCCACCGTAGCCACCGGGGAGCTGTTTTTT. As protein: CATVATGELFF.

In its sample, this clonotype ranks as medium-sized. The chain combines TRBV4-3 with TRBJ2-7, with 7 bases matching TRBD1. The CDR3 has 14 amino acids. V was pared by 6 bases and J by 0 bases, with 5 bases of the junction left unmatched. In germline, CDR1 is LGHNA, CDR2 YSLEER. CDR3 sequence: CASSEGASSYEQYF. DNA for the CDR3: TGCGCCAGCAGTGAGGGGGCGAGCTCCTACGAGCAGTACTTC.